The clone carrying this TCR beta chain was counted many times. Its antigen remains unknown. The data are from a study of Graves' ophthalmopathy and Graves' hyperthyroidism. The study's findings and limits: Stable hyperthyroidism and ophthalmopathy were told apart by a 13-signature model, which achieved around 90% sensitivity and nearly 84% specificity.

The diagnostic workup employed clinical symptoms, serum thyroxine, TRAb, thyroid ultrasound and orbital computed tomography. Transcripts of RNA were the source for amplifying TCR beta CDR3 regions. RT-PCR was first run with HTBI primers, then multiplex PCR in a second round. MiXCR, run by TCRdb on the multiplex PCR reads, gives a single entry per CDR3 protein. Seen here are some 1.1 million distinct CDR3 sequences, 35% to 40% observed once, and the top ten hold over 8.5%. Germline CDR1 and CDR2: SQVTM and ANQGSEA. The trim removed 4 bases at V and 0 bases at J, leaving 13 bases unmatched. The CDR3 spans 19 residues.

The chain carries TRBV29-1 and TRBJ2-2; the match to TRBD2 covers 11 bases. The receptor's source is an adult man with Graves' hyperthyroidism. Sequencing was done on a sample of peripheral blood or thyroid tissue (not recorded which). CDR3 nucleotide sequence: TGCAGCGTTGGCCTAGCGGGAGGAACAGAGACGGCGAACACCGGGGAGCTGTTTTTT. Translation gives CSVGLAGGTETANTGELFF.